This T cell receptor (beta chain) was profiled in a study of OX40 agonist ivuxolimab in advanced cancers. V lost 5 bases and J lost 5, with 12 bases in between. The CDR3 has 13 amino acids. In germline, CDR1 is MNHEY, CDR2 SMNVEV (reference sequence). Turning to this clone: Its antigen is currently unknown.

Profiling relied on immunoSEQ multiplex PCR, and the TCRdb table lists in-frame clones only, not all of them. The data show about 46,000 clones, with around 90% seen just once and about 11% held by the top ten. The investigators sampled blood at baseline, at cycle 4 day 1, and at cycle 7 day 1. Study-wide results and limits: On average, a greater number of expanded clones characterised CD8+ T cells relative to CD4+. Partial responders receiving 0.1-3.0 mg/kg showed among the lowest clonal expansion. Antigen specificity was not determined for the expanded peripheral T cells.

This material consisted of CD4+ or CD8+ T cells sorted from blood, taken in a trial of the OX40 agonist ivuxolimab. V and J are TRBV27 and TRBJ1-2, with TRBD1 as a possible D gene (5 bases). This receptor was identified in an adult with an advanced solid tumor such as melanoma, head and neck, liver or kidney cancer. CDR3: CASSPQGDYGYTF. In DNA form, the CDR3 reads TGTGCCAGCAGTCCTCAGGGTGATTATGGCTACACCTTC.